Listed here are 4 T cell receptor beta chains from one sample, sequenced in a study of blood T cell repertoires in COVID-19. The repertoire was sequenced with immunoSEQ multiplex PCR; TCRdb's copy has only in-frame clones and lacks some. The sample lists 200,000 to 250,000 clones; around 80% were seen once. Input material: peripheral blood. The receptor source for this set is an older woman with acute or convalescent COVID-19.

The chain is built from TRBV6-2 or TRBV6-3 and TRBJ2-3, with 7 bases matching TRBD2. From germline, CDR1 is MNHEY and CDR2 SVGEGT. The junction had 6 bases not matched to a gene; V was cut back by 0 bases and J by 3 bases. There are 16 residues in the CDR3. CDR3 amino acids: CASSYSGLAETDTQYF. CDR3 bases: TGTGCCAGCAGTTACTCGGGCCTAGCGGAAACAGATACGCAGTATTTT.

The chain is built from TRBV11-2 and TRBJ2-1; a weak D match, TRBD2 (6 bases). The V end lost 8 bases, the J end lost 6 bases, and 8 bases lay between the germline ends. CDR1 is SGHAT and CDR2 is FQNNGV in the germline V gene. The CDR3 loop spans 11 amino acids. This CDR3 reads CASEAGNEQFF. CDR3 nucleotide sequence: TGTGCCAGCGAAGCGGGCAATGAGCAGTTCTTC.

V is TRBV27 and J is TRBJ2-5; 7 nucleotides align to TRBD2. V lost 5 bases and J lost 0; bases outside the gene matches: 6. Germline CDR1 and CDR2: MNHEY and SMNVEV (reference sequence). The CDR3 runs to 15 residues. CDR3 bases: TGTGCCAGCAGTCCCCGGGGGAGGGACCAAGAGACCCAGTACTTC. The encoded protein is CASSPRGRDQETQYF.

The chain joins TRBV9 to TRBJ2-3, with D maybe TRBD2 (5 bases). Germline V lookup: CDR1 SGDLS, CDR2 YYNGEE. This CDR3 spans 14 amino acids. V was shortened by 6 bases and J by 0 bases, with 11 bases between the two germline ends. The CDR3 loop reads CASNVGESTDTQYF. CDR3 nucleotide sequence: TGTGCCAGCAACGTCGGGGAGAGCACAGATACGCAGTATTTT.